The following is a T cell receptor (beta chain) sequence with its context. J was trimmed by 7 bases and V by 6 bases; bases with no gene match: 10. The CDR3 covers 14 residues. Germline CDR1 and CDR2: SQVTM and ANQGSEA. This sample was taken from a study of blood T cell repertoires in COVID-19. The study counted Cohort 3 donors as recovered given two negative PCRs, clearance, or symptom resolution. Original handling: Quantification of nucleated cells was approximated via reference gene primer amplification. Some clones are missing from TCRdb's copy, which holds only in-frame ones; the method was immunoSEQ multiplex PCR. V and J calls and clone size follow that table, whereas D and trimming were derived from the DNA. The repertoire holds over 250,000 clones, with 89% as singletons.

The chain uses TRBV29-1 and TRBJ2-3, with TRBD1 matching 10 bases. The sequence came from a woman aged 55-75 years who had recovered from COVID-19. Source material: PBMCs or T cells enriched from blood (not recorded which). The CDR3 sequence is CSVLTGGVRNTQYF. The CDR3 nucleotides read TGCAGCGTGTTGACAGGGGGCGTTCGGAATACGCAGTATTTT.